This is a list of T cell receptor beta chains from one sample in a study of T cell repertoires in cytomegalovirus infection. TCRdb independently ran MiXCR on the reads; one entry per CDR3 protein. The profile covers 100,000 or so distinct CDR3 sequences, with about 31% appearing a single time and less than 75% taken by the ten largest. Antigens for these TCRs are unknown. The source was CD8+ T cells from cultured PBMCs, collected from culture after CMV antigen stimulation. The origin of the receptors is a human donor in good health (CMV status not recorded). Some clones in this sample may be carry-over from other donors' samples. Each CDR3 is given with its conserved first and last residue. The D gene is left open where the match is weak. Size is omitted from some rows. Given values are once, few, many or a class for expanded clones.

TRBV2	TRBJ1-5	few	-	TGTGCCAGCAGCGGGACCATGAATAGCAATCAGCCCCAGCATTTT	CASSGTMNSNQPQHF
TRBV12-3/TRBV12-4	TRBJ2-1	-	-	TGTGCCAGCTGGCGGGGAGACAATGAGCAGTTCTTC	CASWRGDNEQFF
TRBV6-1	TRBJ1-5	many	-	TGTGCCAGCAGTGAGGGGGGGCAGCGCAATCAGCCCCAGCATTTT	CASSEGGQRNQPQHF
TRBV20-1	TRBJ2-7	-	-	TGCAGTGCTAGAGATATAGGGACGTCGTACGAGCAGTACTTC	CSARDIGTSYEQYF
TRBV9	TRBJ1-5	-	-	TGTGCCAGCAGCGTAGGAGGGGGGACGGAGCCCCAGCATTTT	CASSVGGGTEPQHF
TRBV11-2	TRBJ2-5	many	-	TGTGCCAGCAGCTTAGGGACAGCCGTCAACCAAGAGACCCAGTACTTC	CASSLGTAVNQETQYF
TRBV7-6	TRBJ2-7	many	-	TGTGCCAGCAGCGAATCGGGGGAGCAGTACTTC	CASSESGEQYF
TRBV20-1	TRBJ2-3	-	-	TGCAGTGCTAGGATGGGAACAAGCACAGATACGCAGTATTTT	CSARMGTSTDTQYF
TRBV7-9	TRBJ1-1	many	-	TGTGCCAGCAGACAGTCCGGGACTGAAGCTTTCTTT	CASRQSGTEAFF
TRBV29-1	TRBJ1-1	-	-	TGCAGCGTTGAAGGTCGGGTGGGAGCTTTCTTT	CSVEGRVGAFF
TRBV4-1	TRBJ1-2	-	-	TGCGCCAGCAGCCAAAGAAGCGGCTACACCTTC	CASSQRSGYTF
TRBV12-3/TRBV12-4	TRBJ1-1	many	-	TGTGCCAGCAGCCCTACCCGGACCGCCGGGTCTGAAGCTTTCTTT	CASSPTRTAGSEAFF
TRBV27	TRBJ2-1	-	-	TGTGCCAGCAGTAAACCGGGAGTCAGAGAGCAGTTCTTC	CASSKPGVREQFF
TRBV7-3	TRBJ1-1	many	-	TGTGCCAGCAGCCAAAGGGTTGCCAGCTGGAACACTGAAGCTTTCTTT	CASSQRVASWNTEAFF
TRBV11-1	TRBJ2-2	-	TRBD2	TGTGCCAGCAGCTACTTAGCGGGGGTGAACACCGGGGAGCTGTTTTTT	CASSYLAGVNTGELFF
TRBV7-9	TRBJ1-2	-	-	TGTGCCAGCAGCTTATTGGGCGGGGATCACTATGGCTACACCTTC	CASSLLGGDHYGYTF
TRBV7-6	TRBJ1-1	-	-	TGTGCCAGCAGCGCCCGGGACAAGACTGAAGCTTTCTTT	CASSARDKTEAFF
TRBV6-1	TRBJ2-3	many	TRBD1	TGTGCCAGCAGTCCGTATGCCGGGACAGGGGGTTACACAGATACGCAGTATTTT	CASSPYAGTGGYTDTQYF
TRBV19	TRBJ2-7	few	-	TGTGCCAGTAGTATAGTACTCTACTCCGCTGAGCAGTACTTC	CASSIVLYSAEQYF
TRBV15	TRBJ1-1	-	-	TGTGCCACCAGAGATGTCCCCAACACTGAAGCTTTCTTT	CATRDVPNTEAFF
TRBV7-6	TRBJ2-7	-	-	TGTGCCAGCAGCTTATTATGGGGCGTTGACGAGCAGTACTTC	CASSLLWGVDEQYF
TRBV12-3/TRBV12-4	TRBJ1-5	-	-	TGTGCCAGCAAAGATCAGGGTGCTTATCAGCCCCAGCATTTT	CASKDQGAYQPQHF
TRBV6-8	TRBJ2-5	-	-	TGTGCCAGCAGTTACTCGATTACAGTTGATTCAGAGACCCAGTACTTC	CASSYSITVDSETQYF
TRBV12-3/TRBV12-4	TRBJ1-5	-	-	TGTGCCAGCAGTTTAAGTCAGACTCAGCCCCAGCATTTT	CASSLSQTQPQHF
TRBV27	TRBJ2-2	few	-	TGTGCCAGCAGTTTATTGGGGCGGGAGCTGTTTTTT	CASSLLGRELFF
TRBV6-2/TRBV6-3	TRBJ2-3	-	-	TGTGCCAGCAGTAAACAGGGCAGCACAGATACGCAGTATTTT	CASSKQGSTDTQYF
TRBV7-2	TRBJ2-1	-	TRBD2	TGTGCCAGCAGCTCCTTTGTAGCGGGGGGGGACAATGAGCAGTTCTTC	CASSSFVAGGDNEQFF
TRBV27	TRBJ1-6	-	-	TGTGCCTCGGGAGGGATGTATAATTCACCCCTCCACTTT	CASGGMYNSPLHF
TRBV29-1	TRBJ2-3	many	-	TGCAGCGGGGGGGCCTTGATCACAGATACGCAGTATTTT	CSGGALITDTQYF
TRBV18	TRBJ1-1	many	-	TGTGCCAGCTCACCTGGTTATACCACTGAAGCTTTCTTT	CASSPGYTTEAFF
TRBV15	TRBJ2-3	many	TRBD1	TGTGCCACCAGCTTGGACAGGCTCCGCACAGATACGCAGTATTTT	CATSLDRLRTDTQYF
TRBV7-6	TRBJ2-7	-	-	TGTGCCAGCAGCTCAGGCTTGGGCCGCTACGAGCAGTACTTC	CASSSGLGRYEQYF
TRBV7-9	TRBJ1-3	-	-	TGTGCCAGCAGCCTTCAGGAGAGCTCTGGAAACACCATATATTTT	CASSLQESSGNTIYF
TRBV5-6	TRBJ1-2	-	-	TGTGCCAGCAGCTTGGAGGGTCGGATTAACTATGGCTACACCTTC	CASSLEGRINYGYTF
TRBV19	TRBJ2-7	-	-	TGTGCCAGTAGTCGGTCACAGGGATTCTCCTACGAGCAGTACTTC	CASSRSQGFSYEQYF
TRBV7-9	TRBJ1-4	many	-	TGTGCCAGCAGCAACGGACCGGCAATTAATGAAAAACTGTTTTTT	CASSNGPAINEKLFF
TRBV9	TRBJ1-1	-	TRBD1	TGTGCCAGCAGCGTACAGGGGGTCGGCACTGAAGCTTTCTTT	CASSVQGVGTEAFF